The clone carrying this TCR beta chain was counted a single time. These data originate in a study of beta chain features in type 1 diabetes. Expressed TCRB transcripts were sequenced after all isolated RNA was converted to cDNA. The data were produced by immunoSEQ multiplex PCR, yet TCRdb's version contains in-frame clones alone and is incomplete. The sample holds about half a million clones, approximately 31% seen once. CDR1 and CDR2 (germline): LGHNT, FRNRAP. This CDR3 region has 17 residues. With 2 bases removed from V and 7 bases from J, the gap between germline ends came to 21 bases. What was sequenced was naive CD4+ T cells from blood. The origin of this receptor is a man aged 18-30 years in good health. V gene TRBV12-5 combines with J gene TRBJ2-1, with D possibly being TRBD2 (6 bases). CDR3 sequence: CASGLSQLASSWNEQFF. DNA for the CDR3: TGTGCTAGTGGTTTGTCCCAACTAGCATCCTCTTGGAATGAGCAGTTCTTC.